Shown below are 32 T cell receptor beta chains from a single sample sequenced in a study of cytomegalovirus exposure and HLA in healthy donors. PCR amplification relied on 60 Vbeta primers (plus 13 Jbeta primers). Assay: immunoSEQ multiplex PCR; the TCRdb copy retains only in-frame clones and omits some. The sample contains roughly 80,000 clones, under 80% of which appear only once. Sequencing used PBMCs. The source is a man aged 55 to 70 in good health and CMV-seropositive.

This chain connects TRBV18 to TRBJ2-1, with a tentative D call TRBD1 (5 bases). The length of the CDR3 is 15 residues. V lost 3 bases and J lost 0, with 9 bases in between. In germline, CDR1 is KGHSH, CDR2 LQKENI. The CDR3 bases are TGTGCCAGCTCACCTGACAGTTCCTCCTACAATGAGCAGTTCTTC. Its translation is CASSPDSSSYNEQFF.

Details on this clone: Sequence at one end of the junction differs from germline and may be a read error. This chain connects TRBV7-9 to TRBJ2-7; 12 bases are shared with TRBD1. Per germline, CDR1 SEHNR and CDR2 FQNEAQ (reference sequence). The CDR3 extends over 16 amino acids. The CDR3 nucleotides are TGTGCCAGCAGCATATCAACCGGGACAGGGGGCTACGAGCAGCACTTC. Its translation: CASSISTGTGGYEQHF.

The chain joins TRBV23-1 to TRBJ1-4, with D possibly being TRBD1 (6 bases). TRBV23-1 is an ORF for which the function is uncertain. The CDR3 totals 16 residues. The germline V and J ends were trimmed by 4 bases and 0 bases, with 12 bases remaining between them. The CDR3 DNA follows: TGCGCCAGCAGTCGGGGGACAAAGGCAACTAATGAAAAACTGTTTTTT. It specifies CASSRGTKATNEKLFF.

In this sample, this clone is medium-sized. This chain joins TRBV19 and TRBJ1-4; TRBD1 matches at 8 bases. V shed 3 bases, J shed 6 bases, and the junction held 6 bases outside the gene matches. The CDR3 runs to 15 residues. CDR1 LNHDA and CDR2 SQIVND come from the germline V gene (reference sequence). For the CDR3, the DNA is TGTGCCAGTAGTATGGGAGACAGGGGAGATGAAAAACTGTTTTTT. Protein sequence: CASSMGDRGDEKLFF.

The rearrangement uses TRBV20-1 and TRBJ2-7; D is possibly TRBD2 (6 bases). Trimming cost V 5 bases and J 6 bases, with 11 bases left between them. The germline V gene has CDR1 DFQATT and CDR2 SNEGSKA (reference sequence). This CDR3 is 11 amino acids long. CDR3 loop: CSAQAGIEQYF. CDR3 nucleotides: TGCAGTGCTCAGGCGGGGATCGAGCAGTACTTC.

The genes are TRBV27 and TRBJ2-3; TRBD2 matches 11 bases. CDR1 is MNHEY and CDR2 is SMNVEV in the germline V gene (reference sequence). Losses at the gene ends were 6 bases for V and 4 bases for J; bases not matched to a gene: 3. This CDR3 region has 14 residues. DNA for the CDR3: TGTGCCAGCAGATTACTAGCGGGAGCAGATACGCAGTATTTT. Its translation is CASRLLAGADTQYF.

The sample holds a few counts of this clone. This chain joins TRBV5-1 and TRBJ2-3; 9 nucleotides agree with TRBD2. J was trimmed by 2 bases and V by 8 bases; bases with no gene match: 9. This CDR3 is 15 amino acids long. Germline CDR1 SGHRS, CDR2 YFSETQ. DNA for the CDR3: TGCGCCAGTTCATTGCCTAGCGGGGTCACAGATACGCAGTATTTT. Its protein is CASSLPSGVTDTQYF.

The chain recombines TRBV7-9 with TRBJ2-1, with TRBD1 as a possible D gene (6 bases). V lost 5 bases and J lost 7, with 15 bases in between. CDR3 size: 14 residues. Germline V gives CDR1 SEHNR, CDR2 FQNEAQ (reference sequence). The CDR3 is CASSPGTSGNEQFF. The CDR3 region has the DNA TGTGCCAGCAGCCCCGGGACATCTGGGAATGAGCAGTTCTTC.

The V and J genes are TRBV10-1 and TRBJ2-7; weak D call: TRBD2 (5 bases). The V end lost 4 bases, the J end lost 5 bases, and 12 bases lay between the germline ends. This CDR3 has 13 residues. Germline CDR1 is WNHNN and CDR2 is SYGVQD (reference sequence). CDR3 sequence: CASSAGLFDEQYF. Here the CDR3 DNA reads TGCGCCAGCAGTGCCGGACTGTTTGACGAGCAGTACTTC.

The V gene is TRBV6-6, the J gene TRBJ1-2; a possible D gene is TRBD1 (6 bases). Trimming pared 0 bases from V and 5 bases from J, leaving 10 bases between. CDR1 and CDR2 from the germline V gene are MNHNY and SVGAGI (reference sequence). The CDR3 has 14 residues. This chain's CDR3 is CASSYSGQGYGYTF. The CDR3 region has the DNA TGTGCCAGCAGTTACTCGGGGCAGGGGTATGGCTACACCTTC.

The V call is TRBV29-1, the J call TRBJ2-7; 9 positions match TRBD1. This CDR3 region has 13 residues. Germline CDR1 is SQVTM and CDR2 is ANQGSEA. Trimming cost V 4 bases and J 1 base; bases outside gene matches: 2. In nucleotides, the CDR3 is TGCAGCGTTGGGGGACAGGGTTCCTACGAGCAGTACTTC. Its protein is CSVGGQGSYEQYF.

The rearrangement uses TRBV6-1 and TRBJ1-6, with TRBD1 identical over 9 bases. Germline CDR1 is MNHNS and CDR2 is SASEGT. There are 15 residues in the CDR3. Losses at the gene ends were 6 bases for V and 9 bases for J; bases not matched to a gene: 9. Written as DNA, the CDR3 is TGTGCCAGCAGCCGGGACAGGGACGGTCTTTCACCCCTCCACTTT. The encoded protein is CASSRDRDGLSPLHF.

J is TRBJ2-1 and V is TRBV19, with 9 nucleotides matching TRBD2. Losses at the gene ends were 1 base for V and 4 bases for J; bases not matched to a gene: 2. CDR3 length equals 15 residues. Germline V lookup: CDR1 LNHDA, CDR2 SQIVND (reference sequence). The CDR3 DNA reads TGTGCCAGTAGTATAGTTCTAGCGGGATACAATGAGCAGTTCTTC. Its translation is CASSIVLAGYNEQFF.

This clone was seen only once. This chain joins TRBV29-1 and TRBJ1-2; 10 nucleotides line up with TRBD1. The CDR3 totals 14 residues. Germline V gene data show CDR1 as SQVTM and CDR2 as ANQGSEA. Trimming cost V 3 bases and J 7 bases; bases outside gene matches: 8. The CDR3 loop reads CSVEGTGAYSGYTF. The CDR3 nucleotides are TGCAGCGTTGAGGGGACAGGGGCATATAGTGGCTACACCTTC. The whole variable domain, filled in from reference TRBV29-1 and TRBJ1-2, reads SAVISQKPSRDICQRGTSLTIQCQVDSQVTMMFWYRQQPGQSLTLIATANQGSEATYESGFVIDKFPISRPNLTFSTLTVSNMSPEDSSIYLCSVEGTGAYSGYTFGSGTRLTVV.

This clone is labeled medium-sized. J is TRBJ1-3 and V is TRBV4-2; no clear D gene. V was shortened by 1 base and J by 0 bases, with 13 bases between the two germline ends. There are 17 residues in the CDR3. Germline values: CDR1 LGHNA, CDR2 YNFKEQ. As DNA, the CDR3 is TGTGCCAGCAGCCAAGGTCCACCCGGGGACTCTGGAAACACCATATATTTT. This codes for CASSQGPPGDSGNTIYF.

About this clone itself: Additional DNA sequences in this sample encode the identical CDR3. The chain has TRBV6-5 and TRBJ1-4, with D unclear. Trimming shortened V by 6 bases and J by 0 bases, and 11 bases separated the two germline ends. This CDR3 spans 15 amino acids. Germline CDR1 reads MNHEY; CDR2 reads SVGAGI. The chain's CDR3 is CASSQQRSTNEKLFF. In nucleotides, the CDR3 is TGTGCCAGCAGCCAACAGAGATCAACTAATGAAAAACTGTTTTTT.

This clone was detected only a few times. This chain's CDR3 is CASSYSFGGPSYEQYF. The CDR3 coding sequence is TGTGCCAGCAGTTACTCTTTCGGGGGGCCCTCCTACGAGCAGTACTTC. This chain joins TRBV6-6 and TRBJ2-7; tentative D call: TRBD2 (7 bases). Trimming shortened V by 0 bases and J by 0 bases, and 12 bases separated the two germline ends. CDR1 MNHNY and CDR2 SVGAGI come from the germline V gene (reference sequence). The CDR3 length is 16 residues.

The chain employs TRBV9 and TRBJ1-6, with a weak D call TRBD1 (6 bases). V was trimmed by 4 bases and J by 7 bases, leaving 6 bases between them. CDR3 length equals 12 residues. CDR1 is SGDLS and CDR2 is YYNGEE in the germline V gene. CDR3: CASSQGNSPLHF. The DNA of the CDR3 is TGTGCCAGCAGCCAGGGGAATTCACCCCTCCACTTT.

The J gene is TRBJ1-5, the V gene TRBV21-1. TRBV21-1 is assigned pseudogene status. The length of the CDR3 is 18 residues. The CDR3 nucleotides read TGTGCCAGCAGCAAAGCCCTGGAAGAGAGGTTGAGCAATCAGCCCCAGCATTTT. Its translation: CASSKALEERLSNQPQHF.

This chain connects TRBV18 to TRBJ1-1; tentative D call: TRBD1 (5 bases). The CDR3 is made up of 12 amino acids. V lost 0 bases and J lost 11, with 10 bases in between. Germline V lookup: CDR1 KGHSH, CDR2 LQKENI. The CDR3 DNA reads TGTGCCAGCTCACCACCGGGACTTACGGCTTTCTTT. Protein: CASSPPGLTAFF. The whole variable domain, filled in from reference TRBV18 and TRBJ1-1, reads NAGVMQNPRHLVRRRGQEARLRCSPMKGHSHVYWYRQLPEEGLKFMVYLQKENIIDESGMPKERFSAEFPKEGPSILRIQQVVRGDSAAYFCASSPPGLTAFFGQGTRLTVV.

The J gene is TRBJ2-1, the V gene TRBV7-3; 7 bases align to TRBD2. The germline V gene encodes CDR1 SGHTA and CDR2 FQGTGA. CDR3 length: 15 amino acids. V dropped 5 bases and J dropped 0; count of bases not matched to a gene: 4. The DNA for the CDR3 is TGTGCCAGCAGCCCCGGGGGGAGCTCCTACAATGAGCAGTTCTTC. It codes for CASSPGGSSYNEQFF. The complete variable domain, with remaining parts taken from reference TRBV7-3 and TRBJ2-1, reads GAGVSQTPSNKVTEKGKYVELRCDPISGHTALYWYRQSLGQGPEFLIYFQGTGAADDSGLPNDRFFAVRPEGSVSTLKIQRTERGDSAVYLCASSPGGSSYNEQFFGPGTRLTVL.

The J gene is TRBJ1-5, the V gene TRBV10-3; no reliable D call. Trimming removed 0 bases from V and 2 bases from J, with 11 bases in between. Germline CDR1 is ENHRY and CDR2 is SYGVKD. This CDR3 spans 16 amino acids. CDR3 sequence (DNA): TGTGCCATCAGTGAGTCGTACTTCGGGGGCAATCAGCCCCAGCATTTT. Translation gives CAISESYFGGNQPQHF.

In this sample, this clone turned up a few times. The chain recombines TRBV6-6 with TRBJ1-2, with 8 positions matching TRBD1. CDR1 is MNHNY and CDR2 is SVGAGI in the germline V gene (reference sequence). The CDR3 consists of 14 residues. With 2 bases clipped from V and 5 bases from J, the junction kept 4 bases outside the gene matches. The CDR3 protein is CASSYADRGYGYTF. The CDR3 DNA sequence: TGTGCCAGCAGTTACGCCGACAGGGGATATGGCTACACCTTC.

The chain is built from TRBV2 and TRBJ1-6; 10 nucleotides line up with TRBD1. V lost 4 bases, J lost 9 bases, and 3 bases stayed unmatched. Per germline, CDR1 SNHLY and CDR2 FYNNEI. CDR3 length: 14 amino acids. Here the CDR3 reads CASSVGQGISPLHF. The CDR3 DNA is TGTGCCAGCAGTGTGGGACAGGGGATTTCACCCCTCCACTTT. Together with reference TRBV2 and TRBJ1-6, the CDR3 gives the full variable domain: EPEVTQTPSHQVTQMGQEVILRCVPISNHLYFYWYRQILGQKVEFLVSFYNNEISEKSEIFDDQFSVERPDGSNFTLKIRSTKLEDSAMYFCASSVGQGISPLHFGNGTRLTVT.

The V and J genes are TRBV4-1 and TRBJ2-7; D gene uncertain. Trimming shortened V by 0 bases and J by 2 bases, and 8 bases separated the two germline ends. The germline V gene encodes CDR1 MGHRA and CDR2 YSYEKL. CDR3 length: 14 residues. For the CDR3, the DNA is TGCGCCAGCAGCCAAGAGAGATCTCCCTACGAGCAGTACTTC. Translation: CASSQERSPYEQYF.

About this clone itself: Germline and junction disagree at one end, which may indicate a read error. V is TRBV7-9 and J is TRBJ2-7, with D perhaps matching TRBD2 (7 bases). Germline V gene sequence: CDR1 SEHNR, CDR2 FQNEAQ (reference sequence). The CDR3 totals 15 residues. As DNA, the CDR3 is TGTTCCAGCAGTCCCCAAGGGGGGGTGGGCCACGAGCAGTACTTC. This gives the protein CSSSPQGGVGHEQYF.

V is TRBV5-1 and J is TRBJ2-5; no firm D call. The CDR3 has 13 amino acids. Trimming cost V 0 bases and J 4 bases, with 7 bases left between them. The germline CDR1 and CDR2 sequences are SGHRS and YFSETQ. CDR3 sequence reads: CASSLDSRETQYF. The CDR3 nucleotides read TGCGCCAGCAGCTTGGATAGCCGAGAGACCCAGTACTTC.

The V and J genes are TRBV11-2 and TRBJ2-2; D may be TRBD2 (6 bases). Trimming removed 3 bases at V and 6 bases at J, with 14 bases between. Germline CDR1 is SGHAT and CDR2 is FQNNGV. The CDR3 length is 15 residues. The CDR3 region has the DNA TGTGCCAGCAGCTTTCCCGGGACTCAGGCCGGGGAGCTGTTTTTT. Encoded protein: CASSFPGTQAGELFF.

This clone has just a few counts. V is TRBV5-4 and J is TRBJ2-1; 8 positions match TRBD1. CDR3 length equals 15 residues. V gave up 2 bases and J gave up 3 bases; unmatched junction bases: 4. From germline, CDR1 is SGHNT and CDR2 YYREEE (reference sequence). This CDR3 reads CASSLQGVNYNEQFF. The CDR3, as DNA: TGTGCCAGCAGCTTACAGGGGGTAAACTACAATGAGCAGTTCTTC.

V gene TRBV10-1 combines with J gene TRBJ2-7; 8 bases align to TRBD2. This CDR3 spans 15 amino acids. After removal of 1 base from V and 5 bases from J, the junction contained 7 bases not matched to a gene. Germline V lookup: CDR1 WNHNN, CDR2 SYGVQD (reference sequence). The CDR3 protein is CASSELAGGTDEQYF. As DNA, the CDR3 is TGCGCCAGCAGTGAGTTGGCGGGAGGTACCGACGAGCAGTACTTC.

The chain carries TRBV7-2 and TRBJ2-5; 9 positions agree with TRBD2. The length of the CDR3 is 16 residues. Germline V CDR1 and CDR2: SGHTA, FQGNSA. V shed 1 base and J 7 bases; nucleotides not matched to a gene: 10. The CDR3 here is CASSLVGGGVPGTQYF. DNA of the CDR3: TGTGCCAGCAGCTTAGTAGGCGGGGGGGTCCCGGGGACCCAGTACTTC.

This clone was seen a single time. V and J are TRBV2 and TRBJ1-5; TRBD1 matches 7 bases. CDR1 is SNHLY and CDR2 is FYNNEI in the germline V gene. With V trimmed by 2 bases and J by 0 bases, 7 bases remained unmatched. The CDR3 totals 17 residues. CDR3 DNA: TGTGCCAGCAGTGAACGACAGGGAAGCTATAGCAATCAGCCCCAGCATTTT. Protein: CASSERQGSYSNQPQHF.